A single sample is the source of the 22 T cell receptor beta chains below, sequenced in a study of regulatory T cells in long-lasting Graves disease. Time point given: newly diagnosed GD, antithyroid drugs for less than 3 months. PBMCs provided the RNA from which the TCR library was made. Through Arm-PCR of CDR3 regions and iRepertoire HTBI primers, TCR beta libraries were built. TCRdb processed the multiplex PCR reads anew with MiXCR; each CDR3 protein has one entry. The sample gives over 500,000 distinct CDR3 sequences, more than 15% of which show up once; around 11% is in the top ten. The data were also submitted as part of a second study, on T cells in Graves' hyperthyroidism and ophthalmopathy.

The sequencing used peripheral blood mononuclear cells (PBMCs), collected at new diagnosis, from a patient treated with antithyroid drugs. The receptors derive from a man between 18 and 29 years old with Graves disease.

This clonotype was counted ten times or more. The rearrangement uses TRBV11-2 and TRBJ2-5; possible D gene TRBD1, 5 bases. Trimming took off 5 bases at V and 5 bases at J, with 18 bases between the two ends. The germline CDR1 and CDR2 sequences are SGHAT and FQNNGV. The CDR3 has 15 amino acids. As DNA, the CDR3 is TGTGCCAGCAGCCTCCCTGCTGCAGGGTCGGAGACCCAGTACTTC. Translating it yields CASSLPAAGSETQYF. The complete variable domain, with remaining parts taken from reference TRBV11-2 and TRBJ2-5, reads EAGVAQSPRYKIIEKRQSVAFWCNPISGHATLYWYQQILGQGPKLLIQFQNNGVVDDSQLPKDRFSAERLKGVDSTLKIQPAKLEDSAVYLCASSLPAAGSETQYFGPGTRLLVL.

Many counts were recorded for this clonotype. The J gene is TRBJ2-5, the V gene TRBV11-2; 8 bases align to TRBD1. Unmatched junction bases numbered 15, after V lost 4 bases and J lost 5 bases. The CDR3 is 17 residues long. Germline V gene lookup returns CDR1 SGHAT and CDR2 FQNNGV. The chain's CDR3 is CASSSGSRGQPMETQYF. The CDR3 coding sequence is TGTGCCAGCAGCTCGGGGTCCAGGGGGCAGCCGATGGAGACCCAGTACTTC.

This clonotype was found a few times. The CDR3 sequence: CASSPSPGRYGYTF. DNA for the CDR3: TGCGCCAGCAGCCCGTCCCCAGGACGCTATGGCTACACCTTC. The chain couples TRBV5-1 to TRBJ1-2, with unresolved D. This CDR3 has 14 residues. V was shortened by 4 bases and J by 4 bases, with 14 bases between the two germline ends. The germline CDR1 and CDR2 sequences are SGHRS and YFSETQ.

This chain joins TRBV11-2 and TRBJ2-7; 11 bases agree with TRBD2. J was trimmed by 2 bases and V by 7 bases; bases with no gene match: 10. This CDR3 has 16 residues. Germline V CDR1 and CDR2: SGHAT, FQNNGV. As DNA, the CDR3 is TGTGCCAGCATCCTATCCCTAGCGGGAGGTGCCTACGAGCAGTACTTC. This gives the protein CASILSLAGGAYEQYF.

In this sample, this clonotype turned up a few times. J is TRBJ2-6 and V is TRBV7-2; 9 nucleotides line up with TRBD1. V trimming: 6 bases; J trimming: 4 bases; junction bases outside the gene matches: 13. Germline V gene sequence: CDR1 SGHTA, CDR2 FQGNSA. The CDR3 covers 18 residues. The CDR3 bases are TGTGCCAGCAGTCAAGCCCCGTACAGGGGGCGAGGGGCCAACGTCCTGACTTTC. The encoded protein is CASSQAPYRGRGANVLTF.

Points on this clonotype: Mismatch with germline at one junction end may stem from a read error. The gene calls are TRBV7-3 and TRBJ2-3; 7 bases fit TRBD1. In germline, CDR1 is SGHTA, CDR2 FQGTGA. This CDR3 spans 13 amino acids. Here the CDR3 reads CACSFDRADTQYF. The CDR3 DNA reads as TGTGCCTGCAGCTTTGACAGGGCAGATACGCAGTATTTT.

This clonotype was detected many times. The chain couples TRBV11-3 to TRBJ2-3, with 7 nucleotides matching TRBD1. The junction had 7 bases not matched to a gene; V was cut back by 5 bases and J by 2 bases. CDR3 size: 15 residues. Looked up from germline, CDR1 is SGHNT and CDR2 is YENEEA. The DNA for the CDR3 is TGTGCCAGCAGCGTCCGGACAGGTACCACAGATACGCAGTATTTT. Encoded protein: CASSVRTGTTDTQYF.

This clonotype was picked up a small number of times. This chain links TRBV11-2 with TRBJ1-3, with TRBD1 matching 7 bases. The CDR3 consists of 15 residues. J gave up 3 bases and V 3 bases, and 5 bases lay outside the gene matches. CDR1 is SGHAT and CDR2 is FQNNGV in the germline V gene. CDR3: CASSFNRGGGNTIYF. CDR3 coding DNA: TGTGCCAGCAGCTTTAACAGGGGCGGTGGAAACACCATATATTTT.

In this sample, this clonotype turned up a few times. This sequence joins TRBV30 and TRBJ2-7; D unresolved. V lost 5 bases, J lost 1 base, and 15 bases lay in between. The germline gives CDR1 GTSNPN, CDR2 SVGIG (reference sequence). The CDR3 sequence is 14 residues long. CDR3 sequence: CAWGMSSLSYEQYF. In nucleotides, the CDR3 is TGTGCCTGGGGAATGAGCTCTCTTTCCTACGAGCAGTACTTC.

This clonotype was recorded many times. This chain joins TRBV18 and TRBJ2-1; TRBD1 might be the D (5 bases). Germline assignment: CDR1 KGHSH and CDR2 LQKENI. Trimming left V 0 bases short and J 3 bases short, with 6 bases between. The CDR3 has 14 residues. The CDR3 DNA is TGTGCCAGCTCACCACCCGACAGCTACAATGAGCAGTTCTTC. It yields the protein CASSPPDSYNEQFF. The entire variable domain, with the rest obtained from reference TRBV18 and TRBJ2-1, is as follows: NAGVMQNPRHLVRRRGQEARLRCSPMKGHSHVYWYRQLPEEGLKFMVYLQKENIIDESGMPKERFSAEFPKEGPSILRIQQVVRGDSAAYFCASSPPDSYNEQFFGPGTRLTVL.

The rearrangement joins TRBV20-1 to TRBJ1-5; D is perhaps TRBD1 (6 bases). The V gene lost 5 bases and the J gene lost 4 bases, with 15 bases spanning the gap. CDR1 and CDR2 (germline): DFQATT, SNEGSKA (reference sequence). CDR3 length: 14 amino acids. CDR3 region: CSAWDNRGNQPQHF. DNA for the CDR3: TGCAGTGCTTGGGACAACCGGGGAAATCAGCCCCAGCATTTT.

This chain uses TRBV11-3 with TRBJ2-3; D may be TRBD2 (7 bases). V shed 8 bases and J shed 3 bases, with 9 bases lying between them. This CDR3 has 12 amino acids. Looked up from germline, CDR1 is SGHNT and CDR2 is YENEEA. CDR3 region: CASAGATDTQYF. CDR3 DNA: TGTGCCAGCGCGGGGGCAACAGATACGCAGTATTTT.

The genes are TRBV7-2 and TRBJ2-1; perhaps TRBD2 as D (5 bases). Looked up from germline, CDR1 is SGHTA and CDR2 is FQGNSA. This CDR3 spans 14 amino acids. The V gene lost 4 bases and the J gene lost 8 bases, with 15 bases spanning the gap. Here the CDR3 reads CASSSWPLEDEQFF. The CDR3 nucleotides read TGTGCCAGCAGCTCATGGCCACTAGAGGATGAGCAGTTCTTC.

This clonotype was seen a few times. The chain employs TRBV30 and TRBJ1-6; D is uncertain. The CDR3 has 14 amino acids. The germline CDR1 and CDR2 sequences are GTSNPN and SVGIG (reference sequence). The V end was cut by 4 bases, the J end by 7 bases, with 14 bases between. This chain's CDR3 is CAWNKDYQNSPLHF. Written as DNA, the CDR3 is TGTGCCTGGAACAAAGACTACCAAAATTCACCCCTCCACTTT.

There are many counts of this clonotype. Written as DNA, the CDR3 is TGCGGGACACAGGGCAAGATGAATGGTGAAGCTTTCTTT. Residues: CGTQGKMNGEAFF. The J gene is TRBJ1-1, the V gene TRBV20-1; perhaps TRBD1 as D (6 bases). Germline CDR1 is DFQATT and CDR2 is SNEGSKA (reference sequence). This CDR3 has 13 amino acids.

This clonotype was observed at least ten times. This sequence joins TRBV3-1 and TRBJ2-1, with 10 bases fitting TRBD2. V lost 4 bases and J lost 10; bases outside the gene matches: 4. Germline CDR1 is LGHDT and CDR2 is YNNKEL (reference sequence). The CDR3 is 13 residues long. CDR3: CASSRDSGREQFF. The CDR3 DNA reads TGTGCCAGCAGCCGAGATAGCGGGAGGGAGCAGTTCTTC.

This clonotype was counted ten times or more. The chain recombines TRBV7-9 with TRBJ2-7; 7 positions agree with TRBD2. The germline CDR1 and CDR2 sequences are SEHNR and FQNEAQ (reference sequence). The CDR3 is 18 amino acids. Trimming at V came to 5 bases and at J to 0 bases, leaving 16 bases not matched to a gene. CDR3: CASSPSLTSFDISYEQYF. The CDR3 nucleotides are TGTGCCAGCAGCCCCTCCCTGACTAGCTTCGACATCTCCTACGAGCAGTACTTC. Using reference TRBV7-9 and TRBJ2-7 for the parts outside the CDR3, the full variable domain is DTGVSQNPRHKITKRGQNVTFRCDPISEHNRLYWYRQTLGQGPEFLTYFQNEAQLEKSRLLSDRFSAERPKGSFSTLEIQRTEQGDSAMYLCASSPSLTSFDISYEQYFGPGTRLTVT.

This clonotype occurred once. The gene calls are TRBV12-3 or TRBV12-4 and TRBJ2-1; weak D call: TRBD1 (5 bases). The ends were cut back, 5 bases at V and 7 bases at J, with 12 bases in the middle. The CDR3 length is 13 residues. The chain's CDR3 is CASSITTANEQFF. The CDR3 region has the DNA TGTGCCAGCAGTATTACGACAGCGAATGAGCAGTTCTTC.

The rearrangement uses TRBV20-1 and TRBJ1-5; 7 bases are a match to TRBD1. The V segment lost 0 bases and the J segment 6 bases; nucleotides outside the gene matches: 5. The CDR3 runs to 14 residues. Per germline, CDR1 DFQATT and CDR2 SNEGSKA (reference sequence). This CDR3 is CSAREYTGVQPQHF. CDR3 nucleotides: TGCAGTGCTAGAGAATATACAGGGGTTCAGCCCCAGCATTTT.

This clonotype has at least ten counts. This chain links TRBV28 with TRBJ1-1; 9 bases fit TRBD1. There are 13 residues in the CDR3. V was pared by 8 bases and J by 5 bases, with 6 bases of the junction left unmatched. The germline gives CDR1 MDHEN, CDR2 SYDVKM. CDR3: CASRHRGRTEAFF. CDR3 DNA sequence: TGTGCCAGCCGGCACAGGGGGCGAACTGAAGCTTTCTTT.

J is TRBJ1-5 and V is TRBV15; D may be TRBD1 (5 bases). Per the germline V gene, CDR1 is LNHNV and CDR2 is YYDKDF (reference sequence). The CDR3 length is 13 residues. Trimming cost V 4 bases and J 7 bases, with 11 bases left between them. The CDR3 nucleotides read TGTGCCACCAGCAAGGACCGGGGGCAGCCCCAGCATTTT. It is translated as CATSKDRGQPQHF.

This clonotype turned up a few times. The chain combines TRBV19 with TRBJ2-1; TRBD2 is a possible D gene (6 bases). The CDR3 runs 15 residues. Per the germline V gene, CDR1 is LNHDA and CDR2 is SQIVND (reference sequence). V dropped 3 bases and J dropped 1 base, with 10 bases sitting between them. The CDR3 DNA is TGTGCCAGTAGTATTGGCGGGGAATCCTACAATGAGCAGTTCTTC. Translation: CASSIGGESYNEQFF. Drawing the rest from reference TRBV19 and TRBJ2-1, the complete variable domain is DGGITQSPKYLFRKEGQNVTLSCEQNLNHDAMYWYRQDPGQGLRLIYYSQIVNDFQKGDIAEGYSVSREKKESFPLTVTSAQKNPTAFYLCASSIGGESYNEQFFGPGTRLTVL.